Listed below are T cell receptor beta chains from one sample, sequenced in a study of T-cell memory formation after mild COVID-19. TCRdb re-called the 5' RACE reads with MiXCR, one entry per CDR3 protein. The table records approximately 210,000 distinct CDR3 sequences, about 11% of them present only once. Sample: PBMCs or a T cell subset sorted from them (not recorded which). These TCRs come from a man aged 18 to 29 who had mild COVID-19 (a few samples of this study predate the infection). Cell type and time point are not known. The CDR3 runs from the conserved cysteine through the conserved F or W. The order of the fields is CDR3 DNA, CDR3 protein, J gene, V gene, clone size, D gene. D genes are given only for firm matches. A clone size is listed for some rows: how often the clone was seen (once, few, many), or a class if it is expanded.

CDR3nt: TGTGCCACCAGTCCAGGGGTGAGCAATGAGCAGTTCTTC; CDR3aa: CATSPGVSNEQFF; j_gene: TRBJ2-1; v_gene: TRBV24-1; abundance: few; d_gene: .
CDR3nt: TGTGCCAGTAGCCCCGTATCCGGGTACCAGCATTTT; CDR3aa: CASSPVSGYQHF; j_gene: TRBJ1-5; v_gene: TRBV19; abundance: .; d_gene: .
CDR3nt: TGCGCCAGCAGCCGAACTGGAATGGGACAAGAGACCCAGTACTTC; CDR3aa: CASSRTGMGQETQYF; j_gene: TRBJ2-5; v_gene: TRBV4-3; abundance: .; d_gene: .
CDR3nt: TGTGCCAGTCAATCAGGACAGCCTTCTGGCTACACCTTC; CDR3aa: CASQSGQPSGYTF; j_gene: TRBJ1-2; v_gene: TRBV19; abundance: few; d_gene: .
CDR3nt: TGCAGTGCTAGGTCTTCGGGAGGGGGCTTGGATAATTCACCCCTCCACTTT; CDR3aa: CSARSSGGGLDNSPLHF; j_gene: TRBJ1-6; v_gene: TRBV20-1; abundance: few; d_gene: TRBD1
CDR3nt: TGTGCCAGCAGTCATTGGGGGGGGGCTGGGGCCAACGTCCTGACTTTC; CDR3aa: CASSHWGGAGANVLTF; j_gene: TRBJ2-6; v_gene: TRBV12-3/TRBV12-4; abundance: few; d_gene: TRBD2
CDR3nt: TGTGCCAGCAGTTTGTTCAGGGGGCTGGGGAAGACCCAGTACTTC; CDR3aa: CASSLFRGLGKTQYF; j_gene: TRBJ2-5; v_gene: TRBV12-3/TRBV12-4; abundance: few; d_gene: TRBD1
CDR3nt: TGTGCCAGCAGAGAGCGGGGGGGCACAGATACGCAGTATTTT; CDR3aa: CASRERGGTDTQYF; j_gene: TRBJ2-3; v_gene: TRBV6-6; abundance: .; d_gene: TRBD2
CDR3nt: TGTGCCACCAGTGAAAATGACGGGGAGCTGTTTTTT; CDR3aa: CATSENDGELFF; j_gene: TRBJ2-2; v_gene: TRBV24-1; abundance: few; d_gene: .
CDR3nt: TGTGCCAGCAGTTACGCGGGGAACACTGAAGCTTTCTTT; CDR3aa: CASSYAGNTEAFF; j_gene: TRBJ1-1; v_gene: TRBV6-5; abundance: .; d_gene: .
CDR3nt: TGCGCCAGCAGCCAAGATCCCGGACTAGAGGCCGGGGAGCTGTTTTTT; CDR3aa: CASSQDPGLEAGELFF; j_gene: TRBJ2-2; v_gene: TRBV4-3; abundance: .; d_gene: TRBD2
CDR3nt: TGTGCCAGCAGCAGCCTAGCGGGGGAGCTCACAGATACGCAGTATTTT; CDR3aa: CASSSLAGELTDTQYF; j_gene: TRBJ2-3; v_gene: TRBV21-1; abundance: few; d_gene: .
CDR3nt: TGCGCCAGCAGCCAAGAGGGCAGGGGATACAATGGCTACACCTTC; CDR3aa: CASSQEGRGYNGYTF; j_gene: TRBJ1-2; v_gene: TRBV4-3; abundance: many; d_gene: .
CDR3nt: TGCGCCAGCAGGGGGGACAGGGTCTACGAGCAGTACTTC; CDR3aa: CASRGDRVYEQYF; j_gene: TRBJ2-7; v_gene: TRBV10-2; abundance: many; d_gene: TRBD1
CDR3nt: TGCAGTGCTAGAGATCCGAGGGGGGTTGGTGAAAAACTGTTTTTT; CDR3aa: CSARDPRGVGEKLFF; j_gene: TRBJ1-4; v_gene: TRBV20-1; abundance: few; d_gene: .
CDR3nt: TGTGCCAGCAGGTCGACAGGGGTGGAGACCCAGTACTTC; CDR3aa: CASRSTGVETQYF; j_gene: TRBJ2-5; v_gene: TRBV12-3/TRBV12-4; abundance: few; d_gene: TRBD1
CDR3nt: TGCGCCAGCAGCCAAGATCCGACGGGCTATGGCTACACCTTC; CDR3aa: CASSQDPTGYGYTF; j_gene: TRBJ1-2; v_gene: TRBV4-1; abundance: few; d_gene: .
CDR3nt: TGTGCCAGCAGCGTAGGAGGAGGGAAAGAGACCCAGTACTTC; CDR3aa: CASSVGGGKETQYF; j_gene: TRBJ2-5; v_gene: TRBV9; abundance: .; d_gene: .
CDR3nt: TGTGCCAGCAGCCAGGGGACAGGGTTGGGAGATACGCAGTATTTT; CDR3aa: CASSQGTGLGDTQYF; j_gene: TRBJ2-3; v_gene: TRBV9; abundance: few; d_gene: TRBD1
CDR3nt: TGTGCCAGCAGCGCCGGGCCCAATGAAAAACTGTTTTTT; CDR3aa: CASSAGPNEKLFF; j_gene: TRBJ1-4; v_gene: TRBV9; abundance: .; d_gene: .
CDR3nt: TGTGCCAGCAGTTACTCGACTGGGGTGGGGACTGAAGCTTTCTTT; CDR3aa: CASSYSTGVGTEAFF; j_gene: TRBJ1-1; v_gene: TRBV6-5; abundance: few; d_gene: .
CDR3nt: TGTGCCAGCGCCGAAAACACTGAAGCTTTCTTT; CDR3aa: CASAENTEAFF; j_gene: TRBJ1-1; v_gene: TRBV6-2/TRBV6-3; abundance: .; d_gene: .
CDR3nt: TGTGCCAGCAGTTTGGTACAGGGGGGCCGCAGGTACTTC; CDR3aa: CASSLVQGGRRYF; j_gene: TRBJ2-7; v_gene: TRBV6-5; abundance: few; d_gene: TRBD1
CDR3nt: TGTGCCAGCTCCCTGTTGGCTGATCAGCCCCAGCATTTT; CDR3aa: CASSLLADQPQHF; j_gene: TRBJ1-5; v_gene: TRBV18; abundance: .; d_gene: .
CDR3nt: TGTGCCAGCAGCGCGAGGGACAGGTTCCACGAGCAGTACTTC; CDR3aa: CASSARDRFHEQYF; j_gene: TRBJ2-7; v_gene: TRBV7-9; abundance: few; d_gene: TRBD1
CDR3nt: TGTGCCAGCAGCTTAGTGGCAGGGGGACCTGAAAAACTGTTTTTT; CDR3aa: CASSLVAGGPEKLFF; j_gene: TRBJ1-4; v_gene: TRBV7-9; abundance: many; d_gene: TRBD1
CDR3nt: TGTGCCAGCCGAGCCGCGGGAAACACCGGGGAGCTGTTTTTT; CDR3aa: CASRAAGNTGELFF; j_gene: TRBJ2-2; v_gene: TRBV19; abundance: .; d_gene: .
CDR3nt: TGTGCCAGCACCGGGGGGGGGCGGGAGACCCAGTACTTC; CDR3aa: CASTGGGRETQYF; j_gene: TRBJ2-5; v_gene: TRBV6-2/TRBV6-3; abundance: .; d_gene: TRBD2
CDR3nt: TGTGCCACCAGTCCGAGGGACGGTCCTTATGGCTACACCTTC; CDR3aa: CATSPRDGPYGYTF; j_gene: TRBJ1-2; v_gene: TRBV24-1; abundance: few; d_gene: .
CDR3nt: TGTGCCACCCGGGTCTCCTCTGGGGCCAACGTCCTGACTTTC; CDR3aa: CATRVSSGANVLTF; j_gene: TRBJ2-6; v_gene: TRBV10-3; abundance: few; d_gene: .
CDR3nt: TGTGCCAGCAGCTTCGGGCGGGGACCCGAAGTTAATGAGCAGTTCTTC; CDR3aa: CASSFGRGPEVNEQFF; j_gene: TRBJ2-1; v_gene: TRBV11-2; abundance: many; d_gene: .
CDR3nt: TGTGCCAGCAGTTACTCAAGGGACTCACCGGACGAAAAACTGTTTTTT; CDR3aa: CASSYSRDSPDEKLFF; j_gene: TRBJ1-4; v_gene: TRBV6-2/TRBV6-3; abundance: few; d_gene: .
CDR3nt: TGCGCCAGCAGCTTGGAGCAGCCCCAGCATTTT; CDR3aa: CASSLEQPQHF; j_gene: TRBJ1-5; v_gene: TRBV5-1; abundance: many; d_gene: .
CDR3nt: TGTGCCGTTGGGGGGGGGCAGCCCCAGCATTTT; CDR3aa: CAVGGGQPQHF; j_gene: TRBJ1-5; v_gene: TRBV19; abundance: few; d_gene: .
CDR3nt: TGTGCCAGCTCACCACCTTGGCCCGAGATTAATGAAAAACTGTTTTTT; CDR3aa: CASSPPWPEINEKLFF; j_gene: TRBJ1-4; v_gene: TRBV18; abundance: .; d_gene: .
CDR3nt: TGTGCCAGCAGTACACCAGGACGTGAGCAGTTCTTC; CDR3aa: CASSTPGREQFF; j_gene: TRBJ2-1; v_gene: TRBV28; abundance: many; d_gene: .
CDR3nt: TGTGCCAGTAGTATCGGCAGGACCTCTGGAAACACCATATATTTT; CDR3aa: CASSIGRTSGNTIYF; j_gene: TRBJ1-3; v_gene: TRBV19; abundance: few; d_gene: .
CDR3nt: TGTGCCAGCAGTTTACATTACCAAGAGACCCAGTACTTC; CDR3aa: CASSLHYQETQYF; j_gene: TRBJ2-5; v_gene: TRBV27; abundance: .; d_gene: .
CDR3nt: TGCAGTGCTAGAGTCGGTACAGGGAATGAAAAACTGTTTTTT; CDR3aa: CSARVGTGNEKLFF; j_gene: TRBJ1-4; v_gene: TRBV20-1; abundance: few; d_gene: .
CDR3nt: TGCAGTGCCATTGGGTCGGTGAGCTCCTACGAGCAGTACTTC; CDR3aa: CSAIGSVSSYEQYF; j_gene: TRBJ2-7; v_gene: TRBV20-1; abundance: few; d_gene: .
CDR3nt: TGCGCCAGCAGCCAAGAGCCCGGTCAATCGTGGGAAAAACTGTTTTTT; CDR3aa: CASSQEPGQSWEKLFF; j_gene: TRBJ1-4; v_gene: TRBV4-3; abundance: many; d_gene: .